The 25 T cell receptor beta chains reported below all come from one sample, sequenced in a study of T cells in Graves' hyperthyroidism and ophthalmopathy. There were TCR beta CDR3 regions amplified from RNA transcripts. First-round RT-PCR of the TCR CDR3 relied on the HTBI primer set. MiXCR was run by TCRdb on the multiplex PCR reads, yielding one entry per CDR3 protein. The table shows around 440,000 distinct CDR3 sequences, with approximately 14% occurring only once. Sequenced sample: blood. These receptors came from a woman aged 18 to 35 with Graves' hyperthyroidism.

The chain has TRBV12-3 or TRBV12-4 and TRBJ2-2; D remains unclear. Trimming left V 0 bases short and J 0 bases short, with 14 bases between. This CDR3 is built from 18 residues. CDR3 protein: CASSLAFLDLTNTGELFF. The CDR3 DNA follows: TGTGCCAGCAGTTTAGCGTTTCTAGATCTTACGAACACCGGGGAGCTGTTTTTT.

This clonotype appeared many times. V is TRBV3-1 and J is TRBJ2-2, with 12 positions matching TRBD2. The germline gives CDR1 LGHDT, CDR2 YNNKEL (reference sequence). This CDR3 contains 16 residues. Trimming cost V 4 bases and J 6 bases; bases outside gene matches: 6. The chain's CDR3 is CASSRRLAGVSGELFF. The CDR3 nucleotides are TGTGCCAGCAGCCGACGACTAGCGGGAGTTTCCGGGGAGCTGTTTTTT.

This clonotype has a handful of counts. The CDR3 protein is CSAGHRKRGGGPSNNSPLHF. In DNA form, the CDR3 reads TGCAGTGCCGGCCACAGGAAACGGGGTGGGGGTCCTTCGAATAATTCACCCCTCCACTTT. The chain employs TRBV20-1 and TRBJ1-6; possibly TRBD1 for D (5 bases). The V and J ends lost 6 bases and 5 bases respectively, with 32 bases between them. Germline CDR1 is DFQATT and CDR2 is SNEGSKA (reference sequence). CDR3 size: 20 residues.

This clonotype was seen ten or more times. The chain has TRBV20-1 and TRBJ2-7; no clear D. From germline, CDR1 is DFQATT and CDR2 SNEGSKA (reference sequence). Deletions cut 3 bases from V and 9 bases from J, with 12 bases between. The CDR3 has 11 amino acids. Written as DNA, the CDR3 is TGCAGTGCTAGGGACCCGTTGGGGCAGTACTTC. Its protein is CSARDPLGQYF.

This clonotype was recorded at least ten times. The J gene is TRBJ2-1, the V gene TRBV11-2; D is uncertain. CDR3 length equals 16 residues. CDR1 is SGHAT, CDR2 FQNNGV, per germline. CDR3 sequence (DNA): TGTGGGAGTAAAAGAATAGGGCTGAGCTCCTACAATGAGCAGTTCTTC. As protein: CGSKRIGLSSYNEQFF. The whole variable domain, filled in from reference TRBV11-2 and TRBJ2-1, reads EAGVAQSPRYKIIEKRQSVAFWCNPISGHATLYWYQQILGQGPKLLIQFQNNGVVDDSQLPKDRFSAERLKGVDSTLKIQPAKLEDSAVYLCGSKRIGLSSYNEQFFGPGTRLTVL.

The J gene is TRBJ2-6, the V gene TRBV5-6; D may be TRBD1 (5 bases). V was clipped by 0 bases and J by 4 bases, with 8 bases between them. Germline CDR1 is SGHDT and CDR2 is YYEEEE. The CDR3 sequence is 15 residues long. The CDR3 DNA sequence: TGTGCCAGCAGCTTGGCAGGGCCCGGGGCCAACGTCCTGACTTTC. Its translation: CASSLAGPGANVLTF.

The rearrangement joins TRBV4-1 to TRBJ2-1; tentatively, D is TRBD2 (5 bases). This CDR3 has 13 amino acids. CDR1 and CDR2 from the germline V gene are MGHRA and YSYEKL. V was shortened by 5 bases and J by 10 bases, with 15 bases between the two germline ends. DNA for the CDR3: TGCGCCAGCAGCACCCCGGGAAGAGAGGAGCAGTTCTTC. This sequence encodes CASSTPGREEQFF.

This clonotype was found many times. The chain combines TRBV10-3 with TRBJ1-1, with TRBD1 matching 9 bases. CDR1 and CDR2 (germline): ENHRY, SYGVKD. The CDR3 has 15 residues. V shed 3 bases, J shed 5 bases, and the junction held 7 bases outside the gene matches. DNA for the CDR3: TGTGCCATCAGTGACCCCGGGACAGGGAGGACTGAAGCTTTCTTT. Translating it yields CAISDPGTGRTEAFF.

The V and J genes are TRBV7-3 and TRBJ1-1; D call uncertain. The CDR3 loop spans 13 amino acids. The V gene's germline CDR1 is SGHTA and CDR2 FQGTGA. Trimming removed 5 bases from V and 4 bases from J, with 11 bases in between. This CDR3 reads CASSLGRVTEAFF. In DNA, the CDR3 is TGTGCCAGCAGCCTAGGTAGAGTCACTGAAGCTTTCTTT.

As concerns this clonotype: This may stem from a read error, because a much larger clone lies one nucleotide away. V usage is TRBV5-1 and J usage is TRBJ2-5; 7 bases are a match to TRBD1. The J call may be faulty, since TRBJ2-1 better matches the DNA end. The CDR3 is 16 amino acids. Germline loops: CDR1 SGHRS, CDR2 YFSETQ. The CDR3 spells CASSLPGRQGTETQFF. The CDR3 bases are TGCGCCAGCAGCTTACCCGGTAGACAGGGAACGGAGACCCAGTTCTTC.

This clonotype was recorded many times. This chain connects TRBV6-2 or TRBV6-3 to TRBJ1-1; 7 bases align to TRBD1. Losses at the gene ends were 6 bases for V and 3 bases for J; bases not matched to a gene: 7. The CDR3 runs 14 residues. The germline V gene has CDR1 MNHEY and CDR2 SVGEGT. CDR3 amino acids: CASSQTGYYTEAFF. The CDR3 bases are TGTGCCAGCAGCCAGACAGGGTATTACACTGAAGCTTTCTTT.

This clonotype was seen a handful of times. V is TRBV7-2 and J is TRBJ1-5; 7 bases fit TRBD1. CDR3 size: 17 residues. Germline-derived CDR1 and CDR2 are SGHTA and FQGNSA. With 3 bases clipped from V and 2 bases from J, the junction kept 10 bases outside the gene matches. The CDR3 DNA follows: TGTGCCAGCAGCTTGGCGGTAGGGGGCGGGGGCAATCAGCCCCAGCATTTT. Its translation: CASSLAVGGGGNQPQHF.

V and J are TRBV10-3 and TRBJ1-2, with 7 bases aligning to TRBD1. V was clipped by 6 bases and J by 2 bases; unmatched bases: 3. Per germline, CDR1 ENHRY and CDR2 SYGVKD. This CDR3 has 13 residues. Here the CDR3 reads CAIRGQQNYGYTF. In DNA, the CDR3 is TGTGCCATCAGGGGACAGCAAAACTATGGCTACACCTTC.

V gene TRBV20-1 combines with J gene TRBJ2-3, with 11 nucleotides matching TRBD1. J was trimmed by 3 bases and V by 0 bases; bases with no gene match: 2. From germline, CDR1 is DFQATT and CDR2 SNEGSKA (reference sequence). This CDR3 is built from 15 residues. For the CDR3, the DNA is TGCAGTGCTAGAGACTGGGACAGGGGGACAGATACGCAGTATTTT. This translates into CSARDWDRGTDTQYF.

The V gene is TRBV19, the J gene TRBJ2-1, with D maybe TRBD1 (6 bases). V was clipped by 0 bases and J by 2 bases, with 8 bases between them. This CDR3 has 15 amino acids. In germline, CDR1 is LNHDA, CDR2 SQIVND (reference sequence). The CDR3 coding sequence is TGTGCCAGTAGTATAGACAGGGGAACCTACAATGAGCAGTTCTTC. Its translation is CASSIDRGTYNEQFF.

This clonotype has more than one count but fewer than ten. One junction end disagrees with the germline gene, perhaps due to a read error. The CDR3 reads CASSDPGHSTDMQYF. The CDR3 nucleotides are TGTGCCAGCAGTGATCCCGGACACAGCACAGATATGCAGTATTTT. The V call is TRBV2, the J call TRBJ2-3; tentative D call: TRBD1 (5 bases). The germline V gene encodes CDR1 SNHLY and CDR2 FYNNEI. The CDR3 loop spans 15 amino acids.

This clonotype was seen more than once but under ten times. In nucleotides, the CDR3 is TGCGCCAGCAGCCAATCCAGGACAGGGGTTAATCAGCCCCAGCATTTT. It yields the protein CASSQSRTGVNQPQHF. The chain employs TRBV4-1 and TRBJ1-5; 9 positions match TRBD1. The V gene's germline CDR1 is MGHRA and CDR2 YSYEKL. The junction had 6 bases not matched to a gene; V was cut back by 2 bases and J by 4 bases. The CDR3 runs to 16 residues.

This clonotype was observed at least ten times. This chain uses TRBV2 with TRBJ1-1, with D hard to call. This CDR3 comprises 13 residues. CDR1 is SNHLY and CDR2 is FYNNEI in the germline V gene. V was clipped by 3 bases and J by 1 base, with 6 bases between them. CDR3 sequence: CASSDAENTEAFF. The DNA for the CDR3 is TGTGCCAGCAGTGATGCGGAGAACACTGAAGCTTTCTTT. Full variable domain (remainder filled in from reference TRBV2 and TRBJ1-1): EPEVTQTPSHQVTQMGQEVILRCVPISNHLYFYWYRQILGQKVEFLVSFYNNEISEKSEIFDDQFSVERPDGSNFTLKIRSTKLEDSAMYFCASSDAENTEAFFGQGTRLTVV.

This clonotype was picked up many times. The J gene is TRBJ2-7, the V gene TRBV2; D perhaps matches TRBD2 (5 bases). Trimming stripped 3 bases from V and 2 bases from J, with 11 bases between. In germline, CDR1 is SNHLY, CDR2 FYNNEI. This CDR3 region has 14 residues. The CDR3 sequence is CASSERTGTYEQYF. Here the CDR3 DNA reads TGTGCCAGCAGTGAGAGGACTGGGACCTACGAGCAGTACTTC.

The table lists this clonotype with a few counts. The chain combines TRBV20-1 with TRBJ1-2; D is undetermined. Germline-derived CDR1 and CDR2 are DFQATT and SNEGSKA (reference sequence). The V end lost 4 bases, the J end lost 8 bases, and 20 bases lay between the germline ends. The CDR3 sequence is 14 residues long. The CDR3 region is CSATVGPKAGGYTF. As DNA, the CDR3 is TGCAGTGCTACGGTTGGTCCCAAGGCGGGCGGCTACACCTTC.

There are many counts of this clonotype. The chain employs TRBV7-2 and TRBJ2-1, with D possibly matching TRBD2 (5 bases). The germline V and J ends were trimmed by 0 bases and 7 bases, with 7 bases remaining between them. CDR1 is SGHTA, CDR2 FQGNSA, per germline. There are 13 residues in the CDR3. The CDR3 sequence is CASSLATGNEQFF. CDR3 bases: TGTGCCAGCAGCTTAGCGACGGGGAATGAGCAGTTCTTC.

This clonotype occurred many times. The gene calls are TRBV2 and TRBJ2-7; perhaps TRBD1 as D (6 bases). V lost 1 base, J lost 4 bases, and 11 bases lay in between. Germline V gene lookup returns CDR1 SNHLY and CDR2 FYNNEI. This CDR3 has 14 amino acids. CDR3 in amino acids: CASSEVRTVYEQYF. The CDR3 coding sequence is TGTGCCAGCAGTGAAGTTCGGACAGTATACGAGCAGTACTTC.

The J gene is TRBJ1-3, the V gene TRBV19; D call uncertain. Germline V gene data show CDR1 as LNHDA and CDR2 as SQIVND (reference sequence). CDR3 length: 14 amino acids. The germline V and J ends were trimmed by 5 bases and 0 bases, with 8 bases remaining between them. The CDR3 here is CASSGQSSGNTIYF. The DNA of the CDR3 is TGTGCCAGTAGTGGCCAGAGCTCTGGAAACACCATATATTTT.

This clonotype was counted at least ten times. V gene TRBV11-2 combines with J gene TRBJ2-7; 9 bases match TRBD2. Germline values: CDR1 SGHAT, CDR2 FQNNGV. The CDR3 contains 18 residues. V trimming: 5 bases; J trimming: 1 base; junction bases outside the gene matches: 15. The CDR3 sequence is CASSPIKGLAGKSYEQYF. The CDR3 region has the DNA TGTGCCAGCAGCCCGATTAAGGGGCTAGCGGGGAAATCCTACGAGCAGTACTTC.

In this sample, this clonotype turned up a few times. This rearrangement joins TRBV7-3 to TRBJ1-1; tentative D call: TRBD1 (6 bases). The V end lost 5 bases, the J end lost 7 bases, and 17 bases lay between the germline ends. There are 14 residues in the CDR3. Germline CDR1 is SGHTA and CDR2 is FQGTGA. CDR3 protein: CASSLGGRTREAFF. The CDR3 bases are TGTGCCAGCAGCCTCGGGGGGCGGACCCGTGAAGCTTTCTTT.